The 8 T cell receptor beta chains below come from one sample, sequenced in a study of CXCR3-negative and CXCR3-positive naive CD8 T cells (dated by TCRdb to between 2018 and 2020). Their recognized antigens are unknown. The full study reports these points: TRB CDR3s from CXCR3-positive naive cells showed higher hydrophobicity (lower Kidera factor 4), lower energy, and higher strength and volume indices than CXCR3-negative naive cells.

Sequencing relied on a NextSeq 550. The Human TCR Profiling Kit (MiLaboratory) was used to make UMI-labeled 5' RACE TRB cDNA libraries. TCRdb reprocessed the raw reads; every CDR3 protein sequence is a single record, and DNA is not supplied. Per the sample table, the count is tens of thousands of distinct CDR3 sequences. Together, the top ten hold roughly 0.8% of the sample. Sequenced: naive CXCR3+ CD8+ T cells from blood. The cell subset or site label of this sample denotes: CD45RO-CCR7+CD27+CD95- naive CD8+ T cells expressing CXCR3 (TNR3+). The source of these receptors is a human donor in good health. Some clones in this sample may be carry-over from other donors' samples.

This chain links TRBV4-1 with TRBJ2-7. CDR3 length: 15 amino acids. Germline CDR1 is MGHRA and CDR2 is YSYEKL. The CDR3 loop reads CASSQLDGFSYEQYF.

The chain recombines TRBV4-1 with TRBJ2-5; the TCRdb D gene call, TRBD2, has no DNA to confirm it. CDR1 is MGHRA and CDR2 is YSYEKL in the germline V gene. The length of the CDR3 is 15 residues. The CDR3 sequence is CASSPPGLAKGTQYF.

The chain couples TRBV6-2 or TRBV6-3 to TRBJ2-2; TCRdb's assignment of TRBD2 cannot be checked, as there is no DNA. This CDR3 is built from 18 residues. The germline gives CDR1 MNHEY, CDR2 SVGEGT. The CDR3 reads CASGFSSTRERYTGELFF.

V is TRBV11-3 and J is TRBJ2-2; TCRdb's assignment of TRBD1 cannot be checked, as there is no DNA. This CDR3 has 16 residues. Germline CDR1 and CDR2: SGHNT and YENEEA. The CDR3 spells CASSQAMDRGTGELFF.

V is TRBV15 and J is TRBJ1-3. Germline loops: CDR1 LNHNV, CDR2 YYDKDF (reference sequence). The CDR3 runs 15 residues. CDR3 loop: CATSRDPSSGNTIYF.

This sequence joins TRBV6-2 or TRBV6-3 and TRBJ1-5. Germline V gene data show CDR1 as MNHEY and CDR2 as SVGEGT. This CDR3 has 13 residues. CDR3 residues: CASSYIENQPQHF.

The chain has TRBV4-1 and TRBJ1-3. This CDR3 comprises 15 residues. The germline gives CDR1 MGHRA, CDR2 YSYEKL. CDR3 residues: CASSQRKLSGNTIYF.

This chain links TRBV5-4 with TRBJ2-5; TCRdb's assignment of TRBD1 cannot be checked, as there is no DNA. CDR1 is SGHNT, CDR2 YYREEE, per germline (reference sequence). This CDR3 is 14 amino acids long. The CDR3 loop is CASSRIQGQETQYF.